This TCR beta chain originates from a study of regulatory T cells in long-lasting Graves disease. Germline-derived CDR1 and CDR2 are LNHDA and SQIVND (reference sequence). The CDR3 spans 18 residues. The V end lost 2 bases, the J end lost 0 bases, and 14 bases lay between the germline ends. Through Arm-PCR of CDR3 regions and iRepertoire HTBI primers, TCR beta libraries were built. TCRdb recomputed calls from the multiplex PCR reads with MiXCR, one row per CDR3 protein. The data show some 370,000 distinct CDR3 sequences, 10% to 15% seen once. Study results and limitations: Repertoires from persistent disease leaned toward TRBV28, TRBJ1-2 and TRBJ2-5. Persistent cases of Graves' showed reduced TCR diversity relative to newly diagnosed patients.

Time point indicated: newly diagnosed GD, antithyroid drugs for less than 3 months. Extracted PBMC RNA gave rise to the TCR library. In regard to this clonotype: The antigen remains undetermined.

These data also featured in a second study, about T cells in Graves' hyperthyroidism and ophthalmopathy. That study adds: Diagnosing involved the use of clinical symptoms, serum thyroxine and TRAb, thyroid ultrasound and orbital computed tomography. Researchers found most expanded thyroid clonotypes above 0.001 in blood as well.

The chain couples TRBV19 to TRBJ2-6; TRBD2 is a possible D gene (6 bases). The material was peripheral blood mononuclear cells (PBMCs), obtained at new diagnosis, from a patient treated with antithyroid drugs. This sequence originates from a woman between 18 and 29 years old with Graves disease. The CDR3 nucleotides read TGTGCCAGTAGTATACGTGTTCGGGGGTACTCTGGGGCCAACGTCCTGACTTTC. As protein: CASSIRVRGYSGANVLTF.